This T cell receptor (beta chain) was profiled in a study of graft-versus-host responses after intestinal transplantation. Study background: Multivisceral, liver-intestinal, or isolated intestinal grafts went to recipients. All recipients got anti-thymocyte globulin induction, then tacrolimus and steroids for three to four years. Study-wide results and caveats: Among recipient marrow samples, GvH clones were found; some appeared first in ileum or blood.

This table comes from immunoSEQ multiplex PCR, and its TCRdb copy is limited to in-frame clones, with some not included. The data contain about 130,000 clones, just over 90% of them singletons. As for this clone: Its target is not known.

CDR3 length: 13 residues. With 4 bases removed from V and 6 bases from J, the gap between germline ends came to 12 bases. CDR1 and CDR2 (germline): SNHLY, FYNNEI. The source is a human donor who received an intestinal transplant. The chain links TRBV2 to TRBJ1-1, with D tentatively TRBD1 (5 bases). This sample comprised unstimulated CD4+ T cells sorted from spleen or lymph node cells, obtained before intestinal transplant. In nucleotides, the CDR3 is TGTGCCAGCAGTGGGGTTGCGGGGGCTGAAGCTTTCTTT. Encoded protein: CASSGVAGAEAFF. The variable domain in full, completed from reference TRBV2 and TRBJ1-1, reads EPEVTQTPSHQVTQMGQEVILRCVPISNHLYFYWYRQILGQKVEFLVSFYNNEISEKSEIFDDQFSVERPDGSNFTLKIRSTKLEDSAMYFCASSGVAGAEAFFGQGTRLTVV.